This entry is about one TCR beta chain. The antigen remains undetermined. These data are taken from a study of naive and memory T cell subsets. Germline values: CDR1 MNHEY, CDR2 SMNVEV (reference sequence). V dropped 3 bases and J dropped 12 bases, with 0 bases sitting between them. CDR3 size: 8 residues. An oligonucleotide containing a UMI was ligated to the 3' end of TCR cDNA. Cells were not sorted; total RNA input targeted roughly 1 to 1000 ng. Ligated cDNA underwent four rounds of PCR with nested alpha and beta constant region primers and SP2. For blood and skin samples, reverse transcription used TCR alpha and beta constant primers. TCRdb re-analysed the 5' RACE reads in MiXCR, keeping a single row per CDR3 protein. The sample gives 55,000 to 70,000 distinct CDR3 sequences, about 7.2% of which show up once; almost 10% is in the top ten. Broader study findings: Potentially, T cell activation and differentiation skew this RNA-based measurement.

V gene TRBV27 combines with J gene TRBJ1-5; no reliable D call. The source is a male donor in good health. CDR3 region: CASSFQHF. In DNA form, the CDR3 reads TGTGCCAGCAGTTTCCAGCATTTT.